This TCR beta chain was observed in a study of blood T cell repertoires in COVID-19. TCRdb's table, derived via immunoSEQ multiplex PCR, lists solely in-frame clones and lacks some. The table lists some 220,000 clones, roughly 85% of them singletons. Categorization into cohorts depended on clinical history that participants reported. The source material was PBMCs or T cells enriched from blood (not recorded which). This sequence was found in a woman in her 40s with acute COVID-19.

DNA of the CDR3: TGTGCCAGCAGCTCCCGGGACAGGGTGGTTTCTGGAAACACCATATATTTT. Protein: CASSSRDRVVSGNTIYF. The V gene is TRBV7-8, the J gene TRBJ1-3; TRBD1 agrees at 9 bases. Germline V gene lookup returns CDR1 SGHVS and CDR2 FQNEAQ. J lost 1 base, V lost 4 bases, and 8 bases had no gene match. The CDR3 is 17 amino acids.